Below are 12 T cell receptor beta chains sequenced from a single sample in a study of blood T cell repertoires in COVID-19. Repertoires were generated with immunoSEQ multiplex PCR, while TCRdb's copy carries only in-frame clones and drops some. The sample consists of some 62,000 clones, 70% to 85% of them appearing once. Sequenced sample: peripheral blood. Every receptor here comes from a woman older than 75 with active or convalescent COVID-19.

The sample holds one count of this clone. The rearrangement links TRBV5-6 to TRBJ1-1, with a tentative D call TRBD1 (5 bases). The CDR3 contains 14 residues. V gave up 1 base and J gave up 4 bases, with 11 bases separating them. In germline, CDR1 is SGHDT, CDR2 YYEEEE. CDR3 protein: CASSLWGERTEAFF. Here the CDR3 DNA reads TGTGCCAGCAGCTTGTGGGGGGAGCGCACTGAAGCTTTCTTT.

The rearrangement joins TRBV11-2 to TRBJ1-1, with D tentatively TRBD1 (6 bases). V was shortened by 6 bases and J by 5 bases, with 13 bases between the two germline ends. This CDR3 spans 13 amino acids. Per the germline V gene, CDR1 is SGHAT and CDR2 is FQNNGV. CDR3: CASRWTQGTEAFF. The DNA for the CDR3 is TGTGCCAGCAGATGGACCCAGGGGACTGAAGCTTTCTTT.

The chain couples TRBV13 to TRBJ1-5, with D possibly being TRBD1 (6 bases). V shed 0 bases and J shed 7 bases, with 13 bases lying between them. This CDR3 is built from 15 residues. CDR1 PRHDT and CDR2 FYEKMQ come from the germline V gene (reference sequence). This CDR3 is CASSLGGTPTQPQHF. Here the CDR3 DNA reads TGTGCCAGCAGCTTAGGAGGGACACCAACCCAGCCCCAGCATTTT.

J is TRBJ2-3 and V is TRBV11-3, with TRBD2 matching 7 bases. CDR1 and CDR2 from the germline V gene are SGHNT and YENEEA. The CDR3 spans 15 residues. J lost 2 bases, V lost 3 bases, and 5 bases had no gene match. Here the CDR3 reads CASSFPSGLTDTQYF. In nucleotides, the CDR3 is TGTGCCAGCAGCTTTCCTAGCGGCCTCACAGATACGCAGTATTTT.

The CDR3 nucleotides are TGTGCCAGCAGCTTAGCCGTTACAGGGGGCAGGGAGACCCAGTACTTC. It encodes CASSLAVTGGRETQYF. The chain joins TRBV7-6 to TRBJ2-5; 9 bases match TRBD1. CDR3 length equals 16 residues. The V segment lost 0 bases and the J segment 5 bases; nucleotides outside the gene matches: 7. Germline V gene sequence: CDR1 SGHVS, CDR2 FNYEAQ.

This clone has a handful of counts. The chain couples TRBV5-1 to TRBJ1-1; TRBD1 matches at 7 bases. This CDR3 region has 13 residues. V was clipped by 2 bases and J by 9 bases; unmatched bases: 7. CDR1 is SGHRS and CDR2 is YFSETQ in the germline V gene. CDR3 sequence (DNA): TGCGCCAGCAGCTTACGGGACAGCGGACAAGCTTTCTTT. This encodes CASSLRDSGQAFF. Filled out from reference TRBV5-1 and TRBJ1-1, the complete variable domain reads KAGVTQTPRYLIKTRGQQVTLSCSPISGHRSVSWYQQTPGQGLQFLFEYFSETQRNKGNFPGRFSGRQFSNSRSEMNVSTLELGDSALYLCASSLRDSGQAFFGQGTRLTVV.

The rearrangement uses TRBV5-4 and TRBJ2-5; possibly TRBD1 for D (5 bases). The CDR3 has 11 residues. Trimming stripped 6 bases from V and 4 bases from J, with 7 bases between. Germline V gene lookup returns CDR1 SGHNT and CDR2 YYREEE (reference sequence). CDR3 coding DNA: TGTGCCAGCACCCAGGGAGAGACCCAGTACTTC. Encoded protein: CASTQGETQYF.

This chain uses TRBV18 with TRBJ2-1; 7 bases fit TRBD1. CDR1 and CDR2 from the germline V gene are KGHSH and LQKENI. CDR3 size: 15 residues. V lost 4 bases and J lost 3; bases outside the gene matches: 6. This CDR3 is CASSLLTGDYNEQFF. In nucleotides, the CDR3 is TGTGCCAGCTCACTTTTAACAGGGGACTACAATGAGCAGTTCTTC.

The rearrangement joins TRBV30 to TRBJ1-2; D might be TRBD1 (5 bases). CDR3 size: 14 residues. Germline loops: CDR1 GTSNPN, CDR2 SVGIG (reference sequence). Trimming stripped 2 bases from V and 6 bases from J, with 16 bases between. As DNA, the CDR3 is TGTGCCTGGAGTAGCCCGGGGGGGGTCCATGGCTACACCTTC. This gives the protein CAWSSPGGVHGYTF.

The gene calls are TRBV29-1 and TRBJ1-4; perhaps TRBD1 as D (5 bases). The CDR3 covers 16 residues. The germline V and J ends were trimmed by 8 bases and 1 base, with 20 bases remaining between them. The germline V gene encodes CDR1 SQVTM and CDR2 ANQGSEA. The CDR3 nucleotides are TGCAGCAGCCAAGGTAAGGGGAAGAGAACTAATGAAAAACTGTTTTTT. This sequence encodes CSSQGKGKRTNEKLFF.

Comments on this clone: A read error may account for a junction end that differs from germline. The chain has TRBV7-9 and TRBJ2-6, with 7 nucleotides matching TRBD2. The CDR3 runs 13 residues. CDR1 and CDR2 (germline): SEHNR, FQNEAQ (reference sequence). The CDR3 region is CASSQGGVNVLTF. DNA for the CDR3: TGTGCCAGCAGCCAGGGAGGGGTCAACGTCCTGACTTTC.

The chain employs TRBV7-2 and TRBJ2-7, with 9 bases identical to TRBD1. With 1 base clipped from V and 6 bases from J, the junction kept 7 bases outside the gene matches. The length of the CDR3 is 15 residues. Germline CDR1 SGHTA, CDR2 FQGNSA. CDR3 in amino acids: CASSLDRGPQREQYF. The CDR3 region has the DNA TGTGCCAGCAGCTTAGACAGGGGGCCGCAGCGCGAGCAGTACTTC.